The 23 T cell receptor beta chains given below trace back to one sample, sequenced in a study of blood T cell repertoires in COVID-19. Only in-frame clones appear in the TCRdb table, and some are missing; sequencing was by immunoSEQ multiplex PCR. The data contain 25,000 to 30,000 clones, 85% to 90% of them seen just once; the ten biggest clones take up less than 5%. Source material: peripheral blood. These receptors were collected from a man aged 70 or older with active COVID-19.

CDR3 nucleotide sequence: TGTGCCAGCAGGAGAGGGGGAACGGGCACTGAAGCTTTCTTT. Protein product: CASRRGGTGTEAFF. The gene calls are TRBV6-5 and TRBJ1-1; D may be TRBD1 (6 bases). Deletions cut 6 bases from V and 4 bases from J, with 15 bases between. This CDR3 is 14 amino acids long. Germline lookup yields CDR1 MNHEY and CDR2 SVGAGI.

This rearrangement joins TRBV7-9 to TRBJ2-2; 10 nucleotides align to TRBD2. The V gene end was trimmed by 4 bases and the J gene end by 3 bases; junction bases not matched to a gene: 5. Germline CDR1 SEHNR, CDR2 FQNEAQ (reference sequence). The CDR3 has 16 amino acids. CDR3 residues: CASSSSGGADTGELFF. The CDR3 DNA reads as TGTGCCAGCAGCTCCAGCGGGGGGGCGGACACCGGGGAGCTGTTTTTT.

The chain combines TRBV9 with TRBJ1-3; 7 bases fit TRBD1. The V gene end was trimmed by 2 bases and the J gene end by 0 bases; junction bases not matched to a gene: 8. Germline V gene data show CDR1 as SGDLS and CDR2 as YYNGEE. The CDR3 runs 17 residues. The CDR3 nucleotides are TGTGCCAGCAGCGTTTCCCCGGGACAGTACTCTGGAAACACCATATATTTT. Translating gives CASSVSPGQYSGNTIYF. The whole variable domain, remainder taken from reference TRBV9 and TRBJ1-3, is DSGVTQTPKHLITATGQRVTLRCSPRSGDLSVYWYQQSLDQGLQFLIQYYNGEERAKGNILERFSAQQFPDLHSELNLSSLELGDSALYFCASSVSPGQYSGNTIYFGEGSWLTVV.

V is TRBV7-9 and J is TRBJ2-5, with 9 bases aligning to TRBD2. The CDR3 runs to 16 residues. The V gene's germline CDR1 is SEHNR and CDR2 FQNEAQ (reference sequence). V gave up 6 bases and J gave up 1 base; unmatched junction bases: 9. The CDR3 DNA sequence: TGTGCCAGCAGTCCCCCGACTAGCGGAGTCCAAGAGACCCAGTACTTC. Protein: CASSPPTSGVQETQYF.

V and J are TRBV30 and TRBJ1-5; D remains unclear. CDR1 is GTSNPN, CDR2 SVGIG, per germline (reference sequence). There are 13 residues in the CDR3. The V gene lost 5 bases and the J gene lost 0 bases, with 8 bases spanning the gap. The CDR3 DNA sequence: TGTGCCTGGGGACGGGATAGCAATCAGCCCCAGCATTTT. The encoded protein is CAWGRDSNQPQHF.

V and J are TRBV6-1 and TRBJ1-1; D remains unclear. Germline CDR1 is MNHNS and CDR2 is SASEGT. The CDR3 extends over 15 amino acids. The ends were cut back, 2 bases at V and 0 bases at J, with 10 bases in the middle. CDR3 sequence (DNA): TGTGCCAGCAGTGAACTCAGACACCTGAACACTGAAGCTTTCTTT. Protein product: CASSELRHLNTEAFF.

This chain connects TRBV6-5 to TRBJ2-5; D might be TRBD2 (6 bases). The germline gives CDR1 MNHEY, CDR2 SVGAGI. The CDR3 runs 13 residues. The germline V and J ends were trimmed by 0 bases and 6 bases, with 8 bases remaining between them. CDR3 loop: CASSYSEGKTQYF. CDR3 bases: TGTGCCAGCAGTTACTCGGAGGGGAAGACCCAGTACTTC.

The V gene is TRBV6-5, the J gene TRBJ2-1; D gene ambiguous. The CDR3 totals 15 residues. Per the germline V gene, CDR1 is MNHEY and CDR2 is SVGAGI. Between the trimmed V and J ends, which lost 6 bases and 1 base, there was a span of 13 bases. The DNA for the CDR3 is TGTGCCAGCAGACCCAGGTATGAATCCTACAATGAGCAGTTCTTC. Its translation: CASRPRYESYNEQFF.

The chain employs TRBV7-7 and TRBJ2-7; possibly TRBD1 for D (6 bases). V was cut by 5 bases and J by 6 bases, with 17 bases left in between. CDR1 is SSHAT and CDR2 is FNYEAQ in the germline V gene (reference sequence). The CDR3 runs 14 residues. CDR3 region: CASSPSDSSVEQYF. The CDR3 DNA sequence: TGTGCCAGCAGCCCATCGGACAGCTCTGTCGAGCAGTACTTC.

The gene calls are TRBV7-2 and TRBJ2-2; 12 positions agree with TRBD1. CDR3 length: 15 amino acids. Germline lookup yields CDR1 SGHTA and CDR2 FQGNSA. V lost 4 bases and J lost 6; bases outside the gene matches: 3. Here the CDR3 reads CASSYGTGGSGELFF. The CDR3 coding sequence is TGTGCCAGCAGCTACGGGACAGGGGGCTCCGGGGAGCTGTTTTTT.

This clone was seen just once. The chain couples TRBV11-2 to TRBJ2-5, with a possible D match to TRBD1 (7 bases). V was clipped by 1 base and J by 5 bases, with 14 bases between them. The CDR3 has 15 amino acids. Germline V lookup: CDR1 SGHAT, CDR2 FQNNGV. The CDR3 spells CASSLGGGGRETQYF. CDR3 sequence (DNA): TGTGCCAGCAGCTTAGGAGGAGGGGGCAGGGAGACCCAGTACTTC.

This clone was counted a single time. The chain carries TRBV4-2 and TRBJ2-1, with 11 positions matching TRBD2. The length of the CDR3 is 22 residues. V shed 4 bases, J shed 9 bases, and the junction held 29 bases outside the gene matches. Germline V lookup: CDR1 LGHNA, CDR2 YNFKEQ. The CDR3 DNA sequence: TGTGCCAGCAGCCCCGATCCAGCACACCCTAGCGGGGGGCCCTACAGGTTGGGTGAGCAGTTCTTC. Its protein product is CASSPDPAHPSGGPYRLGEQFF.

V usage is TRBV4-3 and J usage is TRBJ1-4; a weak D match, TRBD1 (5 bases). The CDR3 runs to 16 residues. Germline V gives CDR1 LGHNA, CDR2 YSLEER. Trimming removed 4 bases from V and 7 bases from J, with 19 bases in between. For the CDR3, the DNA is TGCGCCAGCAGCCCCGGGGGAGGGTTTTTGGGTGAAAAACTGTTTTTT. Amino acid sequence: CASSPGGGFLGEKLFF.

This chain joins TRBV5-4 and TRBJ2-7, with 10 positions matching TRBD1. CDR1 and CDR2 (germline): SGHNT, YYREEE (reference sequence). J gave up 2 bases and V 4 bases, and 6 bases lay outside the gene matches. This CDR3 region has 15 residues. CDR3 loop: CASSRTGTGAYEQYF. The CDR3 DNA sequence: TGTGCCAGCAGCCGAACCGGGACAGGGGCCTACGAGCAGTACTTC.

The CDR3 here is CASSISHNREKLFF. CDR3 bases: TGTGCCAGCAGCATAAGCCATAACCGCGAAAAACTGTTTTTT. V and J are TRBV7-8 and TRBJ1-4; no clear D gene. Per germline, CDR1 SGHVS and CDR2 FQNEAQ. Trimming left V 5 bases short and J 8 bases short, with 15 bases between. CDR3 length: 14 amino acids.

This chain uses TRBV9 with TRBJ2-7; TRBD2 might be the D (5 bases). CDR1 and CDR2 from the germline V gene are SGDLS and YYNGEE. The V and J ends lost 0 bases and 0 bases respectively, with 10 bases between them. This CDR3 contains 15 residues. CDR3 amino acids: CASSVGTGSSYEQYF. For the CDR3, the DNA is TGTGCCAGCAGCGTAGGGACGGGGAGCTCCTACGAGCAGTACTTC.

The genes are TRBV5-1 and TRBJ1-1; 10 bases are shared with TRBD1. The CDR3 has 14 amino acids. V lost 8 bases, J lost 0 bases, and 4 bases stayed unmatched. Per germline, CDR1 SGHRS and CDR2 YFSETQ. CDR3 amino acids: CASLGQGVNTEAFF. CDR3 nucleotides: TGCGCCAGTTTAGGACAGGGGGTGAACACTGAAGCTTTCTTT. The full variable domain, with the rest looked up from reference TRBV5-1 and TRBJ1-1, is KAGVTQTPRYLIKTRGQQVTLSCSPISGHRSVSWYQQTPGQGLQFLFEYFSETQRNKGNFPGRFSGRQFSNSRSEMNVSTLELGDSALYLCASLGQGVNTEAFFGQGTRLTVV.

This clone was observed a handful of times. The chain joins TRBV4-1 to TRBJ1-1, with 7 bases aligning to TRBD1. Germline-derived CDR1 and CDR2 are MGHRA and YSYEKL. The junction had 8 bases not matched to a gene; V was cut back by 3 bases and J by 1 base. The CDR3 length is 16 residues. The CDR3 sequence is CASSHPQGIGNTEAFF. The CDR3 bases are TGCGCCAGCAGCCACCCACAGGGGATCGGGAACACTGAAGCTTTCTTT.

V gene TRBV5-4 combines with J gene TRBJ2-3; TRBD2 matches at 7 bases. CDR3 length: 14 amino acids. Unmatched junction bases numbered 2, after V lost 0 bases and J lost 4 bases. CDR1 SGHNT and CDR2 YYREEE come from the germline V gene (reference sequence). CDR3 DNA sequence: TGTGCCAGCAGCTTGGCGGGGGGAGCAGATACGCAGTATTTT. As protein: CASSLAGGADTQYF.

The gene calls are TRBV28 and TRBJ1-2; D is unresolved. Germline CDR1 MDHEN, CDR2 SYDVKM. V lost 5 bases and J 8 bases, leaving 18 bases between the germline ends. This CDR3 contains 14 residues. The chain's CDR3 is CASSIGRGGKGYTF. Here the CDR3 DNA reads TGTGCCAGCAGTATTGGACGGGGAGGGAAGGGCTACACCTTC.

The chain has TRBV9 and TRBJ2-6, with D maybe TRBD1 (6 bases). Germline CDR1 SGDLS, CDR2 YYNGEE. The CDR3 spans 17 residues. Trimming stripped 4 bases from V and 0 bases from J, with 14 bases between. Here the CDR3 reads CASSPRDTNSGANVLTF. In DNA form, the CDR3 reads TGTGCCAGCAGCCCCCGGGACACCAACTCTGGGGCCAACGTCCTGACTTTC.

This sequence joins TRBV7-2 and TRBJ1-6; no reliable D call. V was cut by 5 bases and J by 2 bases, with 13 bases left in between. Per the germline V gene, CDR1 is SGHTA and CDR2 is FQGNSA. This CDR3 contains 16 residues. In DNA form, the CDR3 reads TGTGCCAGCAGCCAGCGGGCTGGGCCCTATAATTCACCCCTCCACTTT. This translates into CASSQRAGPYNSPLHF.

This chain uses TRBV5-8 with TRBJ2-2; possibly TRBD1 for D (5 bases). V lost 0 bases and J lost 8, with 23 bases in between. Germline loops: CDR1 SGHTS, CDR2 YDEGEE. CDR3 length: 18 residues. The CDR3 DNA reads TGTGCCAGCAGCTTGGGGCCTCTGGACACTGGTACACTAGGGGAGCTGTTTTTT. It specifies CASSLGPLDTGTLGELFF.